The T cell receptor beta chain under discussion was sequenced for a study of cytomegalovirus exposure and HLA in healthy donors. Study outcomes and limitations: Most CMV-associated TCR beta chains were later found to appear HLA-restricted. Most of the TCR beta V segments (in an earlier analysis) were productive either about 87% or about 30% of the time.

The CDR3 length is 14 residues. CDR1 and CDR2 from the germline V gene are LNHNV and YYDKDF (reference sequence). V lost 2 bases, J lost 8 bases, and 13 bases lay in between. The PCR was carried out with 60 Vbeta primers and 13 Jbeta primers. Assay used: immunoSEQ multiplex PCR; TCRdb lists only in-frame clones, some missing. The table includes 100,000 to 120,000 clones, about three quarters detected once. Comments on this clone: The antigen remains unidentified.

Material for sequencing was PBMCs. The rearrangement links TRBV15 to TRBJ1-5; D is unclear. This TCR derives from a woman in her sixties in good health and CMV-seropositive. CDR3 loop: CATSRIGTAEPQHF. CDR3 DNA sequence: TGTGCCACCAGCAGAATCGGCACGGCGGAGCCCCAGCATTTT. Full variable domain (remainder filled in from reference TRBV15 and TRBJ1-5): DAMVIQNPRYQVTQFGKPVTLSCSQTLNHNVMYWYQQKSSQAPKLLFHYYDKDFNNEADTPDNFQSRRPNTSFCFLDIRSPGLGDTAMYLCATSRIGTAEPQHFGDGTRLSIL.